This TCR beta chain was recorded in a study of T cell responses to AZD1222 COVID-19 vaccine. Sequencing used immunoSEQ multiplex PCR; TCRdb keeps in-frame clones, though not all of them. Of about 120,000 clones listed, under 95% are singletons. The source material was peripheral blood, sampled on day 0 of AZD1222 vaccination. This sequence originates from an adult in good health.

The chain's CDR3 is CASRVGTGNYGYTF. The CDR3 DNA is TGTGCCAGCAGAGTAGGGACAGGGAACTATGGCTACACCTTC. The V call is TRBV28, the J call TRBJ1-2; the match to TRBD1 covers 9 bases. The CDR3 sequence is 14 residues long. The germline gives CDR1 MDHEN, CDR2 SYDVKM. The V and J ends lost 6 bases and 2 bases, in that order; junction bases with no gene match: 4.